The 9 T cell receptor beta chains in this list originate from one sample, sequenced in a study of blood T cells in healthy people across ages. Primers used in a second PCR of roughly 6 to 11 cycles were a sample-barcoded 5' primer and a J-beta primer mix. TCRdb reanalysed the 5' RACE reads using MiXCR and keeps one entry per CDR3 protein. This repertoire shows about 1,500,000 distinct CDR3 sequences, 42% found once; its top ten account for 7% to 9%. The sample taken for sequencing was blood. The origin of the receptors is a woman younger than 35 in good health.

The rearrangement uses TRBV4-2 and TRBJ2-1; D gene unclear. Germline values: CDR1 LGHNA, CDR2 YNFKEQ. The CDR3 has 17 residues. The V gene lost 0 bases and the J gene lost 5 bases, with 17 bases spanning the gap. For the CDR3, the DNA is TGTGCCAGCAGCCAAGATTTCTACGGCGCCGGGCACAATGAGCAGTTCTTC. Its protein is CASSQDFYGAGHNEQFF.

This clonotype showed up just a few times. The chain is built from TRBV29-1 and TRBJ1-2, with D perhaps matching TRBD1 (5 bases). Germline assignment: CDR1 SQVTM and CDR2 ANQGSEA. The CDR3 length is 14 residues. The V end lost 5 bases, the J end lost 3 bases, and 16 bases lay between the germline ends. The CDR3 DNA follows: TGCAGCGTTACCGGAGGGGATTTTGACTATGGCTACACCTTC. It encodes CSVTGGDFDYGYTF.

There are a few counts of this clonotype. V and J are TRBV2 and TRBJ2-3; 7 nucleotides line up with TRBD2. The CDR3 sequence is 15 residues long. Germline V gene data show CDR1 as SNHLY and CDR2 as FYNNEI. Trimming took 8 bases from V and 0 from J; bases not matched to a gene: 8. The CDR3 reads CASGRGYSSTDTQYF. In DNA, the CDR3 is TGTGCCAGCGGGAGGGGTTATTCTAGCACAGATACGCAGTATTTT.

This clonotype was detected only a few times. The chain has TRBV9 and TRBJ2-1; 8 nucleotides match TRBD2. The CDR3 has 14 amino acids. Trimming removed 4 bases from V and 3 bases from J; junction bases left unmatched: 3. CDR1 and CDR2 from the germline V gene are SGDLS and YYNGEE. The CDR3 reads CASSRGLDYNEQFF. The DNA of the CDR3 is TGTGCCAGCAGCAGGGGACTAGACTACAATGAGCAGTTCTTC.

The chain has TRBV5-1 and TRBJ2-3; D assignment may be TRBD1 or TRBD2 (5 bases each). CDR1 and CDR2 from the germline V gene are SGHRS and YFSETQ. The germline V and J ends were trimmed by 7 bases and 1 base, with 13 bases remaining between them. The CDR3 has 14 residues. The CDR3 reads CASFRDHRTDTQYF. Here the CDR3 DNA reads TGCGCCAGCTTCCGGGACCACCGCACAGATACGCAGTATTTT.

The V call is TRBV11-2, the J call TRBJ2-1, with D maybe TRBD1 (6 bases). The CDR3 covers 16 residues. Trimming removed 5 bases at V and 0 bases at J, with 14 bases between. CDR1 is SGHAT, CDR2 FQNNGV, per germline. In DNA, the CDR3 is TGTGCCAGCAGCCGATTTCAGGGGAGCTCCTACAATGAGCAGTTCTTC. Residues: CASSRFQGSSYNEQFF.

The table lists this clonotype with a few counts. The rearrangement joins TRBV15 to TRBJ2-1; D call uncertain. Per germline, CDR1 LNHNV and CDR2 YYDKDF (reference sequence). This CDR3 has 15 residues. V dropped 5 bases and J dropped 3 bases, with 14 bases sitting between them. CDR3 region: CATSSIANLYNEQFF. CDR3 coding DNA: TGTGCCACCAGCTCGATAGCTAATCTCTACAATGAGCAGTTCTTC.

The chain couples TRBV28 to TRBJ2-4, with 7 positions matching TRBD2. The CDR3 has 13 amino acids. Germline CDR1 MDHEN, CDR2 SYDVKM. Losses at the gene ends were 2 bases for V and 8 bases for J; bases not matched to a gene: 3. This CDR3 is CASSLLGGYIQYF. CDR3 sequence (DNA): TGTGCCAGCAGTTTACTGGGAGGGTACATTCAGTACTTC.

A note on this clonotype: The germline gene is not matched at one end of the junction; a read error may be the cause. The V call is TRBV12-3 or TRBV12-4, the J call TRBJ1-6; D uncertain. The CDR3 runs to 14 residues. As DNA, the CDR3 is TGTGACAGCAGTTTTGTTTCCACCAACTCACCCCTCCACTTT. Its translation is CDSSFVSTNSPLHF.